This entry concerns a single T cell receptor beta chain. Its antigen is undetermined. Each cDNA molecule carried a unique molecular identifier. From the 5' RACE reads, TCRdb called clonotypes with MiXCR, one entry per CDR3 protein. Of about 83,000 distinct CDR3 sequences in the sample, roughly a tenth were seen once. The data are from a study of early T cells in non-severe SARS-CoV-2 infection. About the research overall: Chains were unpaired, as sequencing was done on bulk RNA from unsorted whole blood.

Points from the study as a whole: The matching step, a VDJdb search, favored anti-spike CD8 responses and missed private and CD4 specificities.

This clonotype was obtained from an adult who was a healthcare worker with PCR-confirmed SARS-CoV-2 infection or an uninfected control (not recorded which). The sample in question was whole blood, obtained at baseline.

For the CDR3, the DNA is TGTGCCAGCAACGCCCTCCGGGGCCCAGATACGCAGTATTTT. It specifies CASNALRGPDTQYF. This sequence joins TRBV5-5 and TRBJ2-3, with D tentatively TRBD1 or TRBD2 (5 bases each). Germline CDR1 reads SGHKS; CDR2 reads YYEKEE (reference sequence). The germline V and J ends were trimmed by 6 bases and 4 bases, with 15 bases remaining between them. This CDR3 contains 14 residues.